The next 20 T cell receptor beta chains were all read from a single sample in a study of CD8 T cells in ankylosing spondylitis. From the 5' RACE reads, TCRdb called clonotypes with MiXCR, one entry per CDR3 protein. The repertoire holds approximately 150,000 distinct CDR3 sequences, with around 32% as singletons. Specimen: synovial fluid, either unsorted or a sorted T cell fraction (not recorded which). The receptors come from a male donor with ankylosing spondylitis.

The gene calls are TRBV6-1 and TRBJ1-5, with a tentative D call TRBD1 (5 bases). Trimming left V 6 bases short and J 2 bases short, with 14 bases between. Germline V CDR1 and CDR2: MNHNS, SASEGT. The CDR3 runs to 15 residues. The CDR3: CASSEGRSRNQPQHF. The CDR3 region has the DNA TGTGCCAGCAGCGAGGGGAGGTCCCGCAATCAGCCCCAGCATTTT.

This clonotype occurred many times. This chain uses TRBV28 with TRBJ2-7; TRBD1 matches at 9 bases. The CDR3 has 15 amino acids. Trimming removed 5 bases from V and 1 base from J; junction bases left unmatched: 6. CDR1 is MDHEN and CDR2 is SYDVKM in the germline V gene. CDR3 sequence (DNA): TGTGCCAGCAGTCCCACCGGGACAGGGTCCTACGAGCAGTACTTC. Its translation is CASSPTGTGSYEQYF.

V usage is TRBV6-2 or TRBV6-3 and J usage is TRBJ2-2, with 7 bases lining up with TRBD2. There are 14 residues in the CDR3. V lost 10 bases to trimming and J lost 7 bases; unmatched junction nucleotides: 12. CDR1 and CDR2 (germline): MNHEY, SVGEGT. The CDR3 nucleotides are TGTGCCATCTCTAGCGGTCAATGGGGCGGGGAGCTGTTTTTT. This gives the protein CAISSGQWGGELFF.

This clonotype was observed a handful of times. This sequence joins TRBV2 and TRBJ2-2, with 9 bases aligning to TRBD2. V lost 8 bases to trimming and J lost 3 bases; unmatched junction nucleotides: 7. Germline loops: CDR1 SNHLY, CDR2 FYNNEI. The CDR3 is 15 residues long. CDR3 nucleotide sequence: TGTGCCAGCCGCCGGGTAGCGGGGGACACCGGGGAGCTGTTTTTT. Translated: CASRRVAGDTGELFF.

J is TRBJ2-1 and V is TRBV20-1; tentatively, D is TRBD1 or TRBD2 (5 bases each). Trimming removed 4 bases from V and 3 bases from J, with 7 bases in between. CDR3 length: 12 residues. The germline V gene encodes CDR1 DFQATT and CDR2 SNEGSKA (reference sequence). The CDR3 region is CSAMGVYNEQFF. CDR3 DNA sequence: TGCAGTGCTATGGGGGTCTACAATGAGCAGTTCTTC.

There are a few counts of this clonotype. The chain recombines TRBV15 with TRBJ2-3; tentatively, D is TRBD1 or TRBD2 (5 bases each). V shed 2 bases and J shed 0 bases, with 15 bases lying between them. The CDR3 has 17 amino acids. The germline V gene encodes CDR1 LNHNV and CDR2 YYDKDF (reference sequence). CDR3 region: CATSRQGGPPSTDTQYF. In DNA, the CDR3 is TGTGCCACCAGCAGACAGGGCGGGCCCCCTAGCACAGATACGCAGTATTTT.

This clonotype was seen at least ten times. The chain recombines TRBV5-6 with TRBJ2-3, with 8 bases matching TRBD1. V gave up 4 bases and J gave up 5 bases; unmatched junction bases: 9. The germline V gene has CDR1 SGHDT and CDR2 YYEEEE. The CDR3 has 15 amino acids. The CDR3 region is CASSPGQVRGDTQYF. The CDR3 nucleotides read TGTGCCAGCAGCCCGGGACAGGTCCGAGGAGATACGCAGTATTTT.

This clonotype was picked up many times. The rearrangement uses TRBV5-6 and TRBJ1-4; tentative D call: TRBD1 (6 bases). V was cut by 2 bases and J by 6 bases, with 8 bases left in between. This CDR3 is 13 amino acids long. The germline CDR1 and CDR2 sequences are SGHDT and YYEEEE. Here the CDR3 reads CASSFWTDEKLFF. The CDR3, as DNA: TGTGCCAGCAGCTTCTGGACAGATGAAAAACTGTTTTTT.

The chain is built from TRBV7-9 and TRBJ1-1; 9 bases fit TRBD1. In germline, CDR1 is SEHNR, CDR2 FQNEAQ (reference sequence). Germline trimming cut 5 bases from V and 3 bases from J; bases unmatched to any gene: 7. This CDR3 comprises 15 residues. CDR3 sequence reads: CASSPGQGKDTEAFF. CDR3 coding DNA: TGTGCCAGCAGCCCCGGACAGGGGAAGGACACTGAAGCTTTCTTT.

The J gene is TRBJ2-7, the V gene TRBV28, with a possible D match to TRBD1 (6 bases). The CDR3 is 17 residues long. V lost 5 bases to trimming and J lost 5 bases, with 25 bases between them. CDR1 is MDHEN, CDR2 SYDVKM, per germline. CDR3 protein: CASSPPRTGNKGDEQYF. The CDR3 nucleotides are TGTGCCAGCAGTCCTCCTAGAACAGGGAACAAAGGGGACGAGCAGTACTTC. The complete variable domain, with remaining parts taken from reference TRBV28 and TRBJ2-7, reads DVKVTQSSRYLVKRTGEKVFLECVQDMDHENMFWYRQDPGLGLRLIYFSYDVKMKEKGDIPEGYSVSREKKERFSLILESASTNQTSMYLCASSPPRTGNKGDEQYFGPGTRLTVT.

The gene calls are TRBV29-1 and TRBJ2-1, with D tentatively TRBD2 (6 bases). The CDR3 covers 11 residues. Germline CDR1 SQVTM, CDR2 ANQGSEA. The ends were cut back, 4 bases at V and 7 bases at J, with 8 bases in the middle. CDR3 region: CSVALANEQFF. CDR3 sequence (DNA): TGCAGCGTTGCCCTAGCGAATGAGCAGTTCTTC.

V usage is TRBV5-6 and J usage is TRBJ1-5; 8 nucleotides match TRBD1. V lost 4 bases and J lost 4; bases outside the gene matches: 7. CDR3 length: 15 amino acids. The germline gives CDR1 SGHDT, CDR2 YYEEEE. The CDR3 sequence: CASSVRGRKNQPQHF. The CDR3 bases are TGTGCCAGCAGCGTCAGGGGGCGAAAGAATCAGCCCCAGCATTTT.

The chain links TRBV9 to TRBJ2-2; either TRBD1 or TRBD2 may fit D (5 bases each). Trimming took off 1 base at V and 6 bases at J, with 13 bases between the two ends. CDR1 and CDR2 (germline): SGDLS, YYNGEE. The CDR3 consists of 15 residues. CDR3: CASSVRGDVAGELFF. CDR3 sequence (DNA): TGTGCCAGCAGCGTAAGAGGGGATGTCGCCGGGGAGCTGTTTTTT.

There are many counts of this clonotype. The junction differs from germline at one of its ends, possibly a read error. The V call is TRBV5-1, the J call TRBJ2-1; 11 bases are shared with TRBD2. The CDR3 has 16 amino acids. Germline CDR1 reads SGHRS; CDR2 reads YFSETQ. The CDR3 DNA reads TGTGCCAGCAGCTTAGGACTAGCGGGCTCCTACAATGAGCAGTTCTTC. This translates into CASSLGLAGSYNEQFF.

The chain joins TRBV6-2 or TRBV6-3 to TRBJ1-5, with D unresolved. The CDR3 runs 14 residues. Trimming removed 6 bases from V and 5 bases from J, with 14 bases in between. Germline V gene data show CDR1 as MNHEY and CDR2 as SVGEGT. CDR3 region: CASRGIMGDQPQHF. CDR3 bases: TGTGCCAGCAGGGGGATTATGGGTGATCAGCCCCAGCATTTT.

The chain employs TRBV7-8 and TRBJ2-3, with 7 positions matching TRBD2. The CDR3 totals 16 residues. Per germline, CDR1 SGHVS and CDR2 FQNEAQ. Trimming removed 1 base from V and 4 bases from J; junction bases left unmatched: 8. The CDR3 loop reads CASSLGTGLVADTQYF. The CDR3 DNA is TGTGCCAGCAGCTTAGGTACTGGACTAGTGGCAGATACGCAGTATTTT.

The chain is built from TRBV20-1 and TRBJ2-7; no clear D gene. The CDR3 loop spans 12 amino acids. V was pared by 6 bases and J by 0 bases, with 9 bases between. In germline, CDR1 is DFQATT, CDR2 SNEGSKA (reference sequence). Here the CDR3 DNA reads TGCAGTGCCGTCCCGGACTCCTACGAGCAGTACTTC. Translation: CSAVPDSYEQYF.

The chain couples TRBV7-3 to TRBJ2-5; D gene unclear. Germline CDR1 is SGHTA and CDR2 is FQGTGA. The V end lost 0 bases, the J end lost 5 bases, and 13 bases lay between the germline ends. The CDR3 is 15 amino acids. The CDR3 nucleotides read TGTGCCAGCAGCTTAACAGTGGGGTCGTACGAGACCCAGTACTTC. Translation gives CASSLTVGSYETQYF. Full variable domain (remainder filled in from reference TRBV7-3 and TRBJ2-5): GAGVSQTPSNKVTEKGKYVELRCDPISGHTALYWYRQSLGQGPEFLIYFQGTGAADDSGLPNDRFFAVRPEGSVSTLKIQRTERGDSAVYLCASSLTVGSYETQYFGPGTRLLVL.

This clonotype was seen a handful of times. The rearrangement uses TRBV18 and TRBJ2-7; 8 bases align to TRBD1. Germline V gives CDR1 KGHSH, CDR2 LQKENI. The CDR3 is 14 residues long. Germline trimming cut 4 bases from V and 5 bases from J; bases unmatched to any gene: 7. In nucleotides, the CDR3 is TGTGCCAGCTCACGCGAGACAGGGGTCGACGAGCAGTACTTC. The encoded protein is CASSRETGVDEQYF.

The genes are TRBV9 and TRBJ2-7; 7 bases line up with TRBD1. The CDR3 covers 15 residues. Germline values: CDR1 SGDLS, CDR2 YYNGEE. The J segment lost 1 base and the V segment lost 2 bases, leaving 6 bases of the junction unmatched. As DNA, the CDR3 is TGTGCCAGCAGCGTGGGAGACAGGGTTTCCTACGAGCAGTACTTC. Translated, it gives CASSVGDRVSYEQYF.